Listed below are T cell receptor beta chains from one sample, sequenced in a study of blood T cell repertoires in COVID-19. The protocol was immunoSEQ multiplex PCR, while the TCRdb copy is restricted to in-frame clones and leaves out a portion. The sample lists about 220,000 clones, 86% seen once, with roughly 2.3% in the top ten. Material for sequencing was peripheral blood. The receptors come from a young man who had recovered from COVID-19. Both conserved end residues are part of each CDR3. A D gene is named only where the DNA matches it firmly. Rows give clone size only sometimes, using once, few, many, or a class for an expanded clone.

v_call: TRBV10-3
j_call: TRBJ2-3
d_call: TRBD1
clone_size: -
cdr3_aa: CAIRDRETDTQYF
cdr3_nt: TGTGCCATAAGGGACAGGGAAACAGATACGCAGTATTTT

v_call: TRBV6-5
j_call: TRBJ2-1
d_call: TRBD2
clone_size: -
cdr3_aa: CASRLAGGRGEQFF
cdr3_nt: TGTGCCAGCAGATTAGCGGGGGGGCGCGGTGAGCAGTTCTTC

v_call: TRBV7-7
j_call: TRBJ2-7
d_call: -
clone_size: -
cdr3_aa: CASSFVPGGSYEQYF
cdr3_nt: TGTGCCAGCAGCTTTGTCCCGGGGGGCTCTTACGAGCAGTACTTC

v_call: TRBV6-2/TRBV6-3
j_call: TRBJ1-3
d_call: -
clone_size: -
cdr3_aa: CASSWRDSSGNTIYF
cdr3_nt: TGTGCCAGCAGTTGGAGGGACTCCTCTGGAAACACCATATATTTT

v_call: TRBV5-1
j_call: TRBJ1-1
d_call: TRBD1
clone_size: -
cdr3_aa: CASSYGQGSNTEAFF
cdr3_nt: TGCGCCAGCAGCTATGGACAGGGATCGAACACTGAAGCTTTCTTT

v_call: TRBV24-1
j_call: TRBJ2-3
d_call: TRBD2
clone_size: -
cdr3_aa: CATSDAGLAGQDTQYF
cdr3_nt: TGTGCCACCAGTGACGCTGGACTAGCGGGCCAAGATACGCAGTATTTT

v_call: TRBV18
j_call: TRBJ1-1
d_call: TRBD1
clone_size: -
cdr3_aa: CASSPLRGPNTEAFF
cdr3_nt: TGTGCCAGCTCACCGCTAAGGGGGCCGAACACTGAAGCTTTCTTT

v_call: TRBV14
j_call: TRBJ1-1
d_call: -
clone_size: -
cdr3_aa: CASSPRLAEAFF
cdr3_nt: TGTGCCAGCAGCCCACGGTTGGCTGAAGCTTTCTTT

v_call: TRBV19
j_call: TRBJ1-6
d_call: TRBD1
clone_size: -
cdr3_aa: CASSTRDRYNSPLHF
cdr3_nt: TGTGCCAGTAGTACCCGGGACAGATATAATTCACCCCTCCACTTT

v_call: TRBV5-1
j_call: TRBJ1-5
d_call: -
clone_size: -
cdr3_aa: CASSLSGVGSNQPQHF
cdr3_nt: TGCGCCAGCAGCCTATCGGGAGTTGGCAGCAATCAGCCCCAGCATTTT

v_call: TRBV30
j_call: TRBJ1-1
d_call: -
clone_size: -
cdr3_aa: CAWSVQAEAFF
cdr3_nt: TGTGCCTGGAGTGTACAGGCTGAAGCTTTCTTT

v_call: TRBV29-1
j_call: TRBJ1-2
d_call: -
clone_size: -
cdr3_aa: CSVSMGPGDLGYTF
cdr3_nt: TGCAGCGTTTCGATGGGACCAGGGGACCTTGGCTACACCTTC

v_call: TRBV27
j_call: TRBJ1-5
d_call: TRBD1
clone_size: -
cdr3_aa: CASSWGQGNQPQHF
cdr3_nt: TGTGCCAGCAGTTGGGGACAGGGGAATCAGCCCCAGCATTTT

v_call: TRBV4-1
j_call: TRBJ1-5
d_call: -
clone_size: -
cdr3_aa: CASSQDVRNQPQHF
cdr3_nt: TGCGCCAGCAGCCAAGATGTCCGGAATCAGCCCCAGCATTTT

v_call: TRBV12-3/TRBV12-4
j_call: TRBJ2-7
d_call: -
clone_size: -
cdr3_aa: CASLAEGMLNPYF
cdr3_nt: TGTGCCAGCTTAGCGGAAGGGATGCTCAATCCGTACTTC

v_call: TRBV7-2
j_call: TRBJ2-7
d_call: TRBD2
clone_size: -
cdr3_aa: CASSLGIASGSYEQYF
cdr3_nt: TGTGCCAGCAGCTTAGGTATCGCTAGCGGATCCTACGAGCAGTACTTC

v_call: TRBV30
j_call: TRBJ1-2
d_call: TRBD1
clone_size: -
cdr3_aa: CAWSLGWTGGYTF
cdr3_nt: TGTGCCTGGAGTTTAGGATGGACAGGAGGCTACACCTTC

v_call: TRBV7-6
j_call: TRBJ1-6
d_call: -
clone_size: -
cdr3_aa: CASSLFPGTYNSPLHF
cdr3_nt: TGTGCCAGCAGCTTATTTCCAGGGACCTATAATTCACCCCTCCACTTT

v_call: TRBV5-4
j_call: TRBJ2-7
d_call: TRBD1
clone_size: -
cdr3_aa: CASSTGTGDLYEQYF
cdr3_nt: TGTGCCAGCAGCACGGGTACAGGGGACCTCTACGAGCAGTACTTC

v_call: TRBV19
j_call: TRBJ2-5
d_call: TRBD2
clone_size: -
cdr3_aa: CASSLGTSLRETQYF
cdr3_nt: TGTGCCAGTAGTCTAGGGACTAGCCTTCGAGAGACCCAGTACTTC

v_call: TRBV4-2
j_call: TRBJ1-1
d_call: -
clone_size: -
cdr3_aa: CASSPLNTEAFF
cdr3_nt: TGTGCCAGCAGCCCACTTAACACTGAAGCTTTCTTT

v_call: TRBV19
j_call: TRBJ2-3
d_call: TRBD2
clone_size: -
cdr3_aa: CASSIPGTSGTDTQYF
cdr3_nt: TGTGCCAGTAGTATACCCGGGACTAGCGGTACAGATACGCAGTATTTT

v_call: TRBV9
j_call: TRBJ2-6
d_call: -
clone_size: -
cdr3_aa: CASTPFAGANVLTF
cdr3_nt: TGTGCCAGCACCCCGTTTGCTGGGGCCAACGTCCTGACTTTC

v_call: TRBV5-4
j_call: TRBJ2-7
d_call: TRBD1
clone_size: few
cdr3_aa: CASSLDRGQTYEQYF
cdr3_nt: TGTGCCAGCAGCTTGGACAGGGGGCAGACCTACGAGCAGTACTTC

v_call: TRBV20-1
j_call: TRBJ2-5
d_call: -
clone_size: -
cdr3_aa: CTLVTQETQYF
cdr3_nt: TGCACCCTAGTGACCCAAGAGACCCAGTACTTC

v_call: TRBV6-1
j_call: TRBJ2-1
d_call: TRBD2
clone_size: -
cdr3_aa: CASSETSGGSSYNEQFF
cdr3_nt: TGTGCCAGCAGTGAGACTAGCGGGGGGAGCTCCTACAATGAGCAGTTCTTC

v_call: TRBV11-3
j_call: TRBJ2-1
d_call: -
clone_size: -
cdr3_aa: CASSFGVYNEQFF
cdr3_nt: TGTGCCAGCAGCTTCGGGGTGTACAATGAGCAGTTCTTC

v_call: TRBV10-1
j_call: TRBJ1-2
d_call: -
clone_size: few
cdr3_aa: CASSESGREDGYTF
cdr3_nt: TGCGCCAGCAGTGAGTCGGGCAGGGAGGATGGCTACACCTTC

v_call: TRBV5-6
j_call: TRBJ1-2
d_call: -
clone_size: -
cdr3_aa: CASSVGALYGYTF
cdr3_nt: TGTGCCAGCAGTGTAGGGGCCCTCTATGGCTACACCTTC

v_call: TRBV19
j_call: TRBJ2-3
d_call: TRBD2
clone_size: -
cdr3_aa: CASREGSAGARTDTQYF
cdr3_nt: TGTGCCAGTAGGGAGGGGTCGGCGGGAGCCCGCACAGATACGCAGTATTTT

v_call: TRBV7-6
j_call: TRBJ1-4
d_call: TRBD1
clone_size: -
cdr3_aa: CASSPRDRLFF
cdr3_nt: TGTGCCAGCAGCCCCCGGGACAGATTGTTTTTT